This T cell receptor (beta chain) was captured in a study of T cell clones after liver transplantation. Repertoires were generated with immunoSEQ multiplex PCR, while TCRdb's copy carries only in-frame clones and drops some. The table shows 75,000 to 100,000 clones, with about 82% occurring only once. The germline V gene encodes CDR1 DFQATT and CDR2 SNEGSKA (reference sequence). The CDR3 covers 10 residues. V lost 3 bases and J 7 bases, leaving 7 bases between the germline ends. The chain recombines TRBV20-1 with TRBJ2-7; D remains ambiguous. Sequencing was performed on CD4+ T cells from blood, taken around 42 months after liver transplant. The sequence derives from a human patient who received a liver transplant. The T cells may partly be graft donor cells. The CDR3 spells CSARSREQYF. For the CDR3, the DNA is TGCAGTGCTAGGAGTCGTGAGCAGTACTTC.